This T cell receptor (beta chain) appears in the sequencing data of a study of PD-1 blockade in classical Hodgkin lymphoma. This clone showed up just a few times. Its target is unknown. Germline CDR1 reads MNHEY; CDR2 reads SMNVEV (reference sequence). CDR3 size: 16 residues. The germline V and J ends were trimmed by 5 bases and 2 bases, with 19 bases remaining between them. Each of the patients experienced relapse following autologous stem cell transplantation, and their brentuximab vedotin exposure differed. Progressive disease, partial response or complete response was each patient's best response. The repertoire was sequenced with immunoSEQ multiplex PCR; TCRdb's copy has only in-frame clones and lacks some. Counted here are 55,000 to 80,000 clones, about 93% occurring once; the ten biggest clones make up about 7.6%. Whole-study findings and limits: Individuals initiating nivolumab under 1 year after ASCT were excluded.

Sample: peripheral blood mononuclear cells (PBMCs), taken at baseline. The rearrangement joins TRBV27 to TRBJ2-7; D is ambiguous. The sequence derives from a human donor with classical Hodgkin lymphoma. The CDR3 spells CASSPPGRVGTYEQYF. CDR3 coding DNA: TGTGCCAGCAGTCCCCCCGGAAGGGTGGGCACCTACGAGCAGTACTTC.